This T cell receptor (beta chain) originates from a study of cytomegalovirus exposure and HLA in healthy donors. The germline V gene has CDR1 GTSNPN and CDR2 SVGIG (reference sequence). The CDR3 loop spans 14 amino acids. V was pared by 2 bases and J by 2 bases, with 3 bases of the junction left unmatched. 60 Vbeta and 13 Jbeta primers were used in PCR. Clones were sequenced by immunoSEQ multiplex PCR, and TCRdb holds only the in-frame ones, with some missing. The table lists roughly 230,000 clones, around 84% of them singletons. Sequenced input: PBMCs. The clonotype was recovered from a girl aged 2 to 10 in good health and CMV-seronegative. The chain links TRBV30 to TRBJ2-7, with 10 nucleotides matching TRBD1. The CDR3, as DNA: TGTGCCTGGAGTTTCGGGACAGGGGCCTACGAGCAGTACTTC. Translation gives CAWSFGTGAYEQYF.